This TCR beta chain originates from a study of blood T cell repertoires in COVID-19. The germline V gene encodes CDR1 SGHNT and CDR2 YYREEE (reference sequence). V gave up 3 bases and J gave up 5 bases; unmatched junction bases: 10. CDR3 length: 15 residues. Per the authors' pipeline: By means of reference gene primer amplification, nucleated cell counts were estimated. Measured with immunoSEQ multiplex PCR; TCRdb has only the in-frame clones, and not every one. V and J calls and clone size are as listed in that table; D and trimming were resolved from the DNA. Among about 73,000 clones listed, roughly 84% were seen once.

This TCR was sampled from an elderly man with active or convalescent COVID-19. The chain carries TRBV5-4 and TRBJ1-1, with TRBD1 matching over 7 bases. Sequencing used peripheral blood. The CDR3 DNA reads TGTGCCAGCAGCTCTTCGACAGGGACGGTTACTGAAGCTTTCTTT. Its translation is CASSSSTGTVTEAFF.